Listed below are T cell receptor beta chains from one sample, sequenced in a study of blood T cell repertoires in COVID-19. Sequencing was performed with immunoSEQ multiplex PCR; in TCRdb, only in-frame clones are kept and a portion is missing. The table has under 350,000 clones, almost 85% seen once; the top ten hold roughly 7.8%. The specimen was peripheral blood. The receptors originated from a human donor in a cohort sampled during active COVID-19. Both conserved end residues are part of each CDR3. Each record gives: J gene, clone size, D gene, V gene, CDR3 DNA, CDR3 protein. A D gene is named only where the DNA matches it firmly. Clone size is stated in some rows and not others, as once, few, many or a class when expanded.

>TRBJ1-6|NA|TRBD1|TRBV29-1
TGCAGCTGTAAGACCGGGACAGGGATTTCACCCCTCCACTTT
CSCKTGTGISPLHF
>TRBJ1-1|once|NA|TRBV6-5
TGTGCCAGCAGTCCTCGAGGCCTTGAAGCTTTCTTT
CASSPRGLEAFF
>TRBJ1-6|once|NA|TRBV21-1
TGTGCCAGCAGCAAAGGTTTGAGTCTAGGTTCACCCCTCCACTTT
CASSKGLSLGSPLHF
>TRBJ2-7|NA|TRBD2|TRBV24-1
TGTGCCACCAGTCGGAACGGTGGTAGCGGGGGACTTCTAGGGGAGCAGTACTTC
CATSRNGGSGGLLGEQYF
>TRBJ2-5|NA|NA|TRBV6-2/TRBV6-3
TGTGCCAGCAGTTACCCCAGTACCGGAGGGTACCAAGAGACCCAGTACTTC
CASSYPSTGGYQETQYF
>TRBJ2-7|once|TRBD2|TRBV9
TGTGCCAGCAGTCGGACTAGCGGGGGGTCTTCCTACGAGCAGTACTTC
CASSRTSGGSSYEQYF
>TRBJ1-1|once|NA|TRBV2
TGTGCCAGCAGTGTAGGCAGGGGAGAGACTGAAGCTTTCTTT
CASSVGRGETEAFF
>TRBJ1-1|NA|NA|TRBV19
TGTGCCAGTAGTACTGGCCCTACTGAAGCTTTCTTT
CASSTGPTEAFF
>TRBJ1-3|NA|NA|TRBV2
TGTGCCAGCAGTCCTTACAGCTCTGGAAACACCATATATTTT
CASSPYSSGNTIYF
>TRBJ2-7|NA|TRBD2|TRBV6-1
TGTGCCAGCAGTGACGGGGGGGCCTACGAGCAGTACTTC
CASSDGGAYEQYF
>TRBJ2-1|NA|TRBD2|TRBV2
TGTGCCAGCAAAGGACTAGCGGCTAACAATGAGCAGTTCTTC
CASKGLAANNEQFF
>TRBJ1-5|NA|NA|TRBV3-1/TRBV3-2
TGTGCCAGCAGCCAAGGAGGTCAGCCCCAGCATTTT
CASSQGGQPQHF